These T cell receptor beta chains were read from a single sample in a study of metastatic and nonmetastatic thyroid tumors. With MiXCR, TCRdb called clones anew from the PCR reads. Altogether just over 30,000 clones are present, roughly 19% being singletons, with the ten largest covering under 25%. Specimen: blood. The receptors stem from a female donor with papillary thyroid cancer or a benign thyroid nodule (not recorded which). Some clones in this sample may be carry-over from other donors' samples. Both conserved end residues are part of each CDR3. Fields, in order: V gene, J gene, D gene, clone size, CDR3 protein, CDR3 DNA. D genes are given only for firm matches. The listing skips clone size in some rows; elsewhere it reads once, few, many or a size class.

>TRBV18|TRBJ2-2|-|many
CASSPGGDTGELFF
TGTGCCAGCTCACCTGGGGGTGACACCGGGGAGCTGTTTTTT
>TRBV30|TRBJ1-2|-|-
CAWSAQGDGYTF
TGTGCCTGGAGTGCCCAGGGTGATGGCTACACCTTC
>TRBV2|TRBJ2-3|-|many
CASSAGFGDTQYF
TGTGCCAGCAGTGCAGGGTTTGGAGATACGCAGTATTTT
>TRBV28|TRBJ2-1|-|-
CASSLGWDGLYNEQFF
TGTGCCAGCAGTTTAGGCTGGGATGGACTATACAATGAGCAGTTCTTC
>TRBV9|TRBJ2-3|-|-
CASSPRGGAVADTQYF
TGTGCCAGCAGCCCGCGAGGTGGGGCGGTTGCAGATACGCAGTATTTT
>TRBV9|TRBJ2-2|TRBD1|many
CASSVRDRVPGELFF
TGTGCCAGCAGCGTACGGGACAGGGTCCCCGGGGAGCTGTTTTTT
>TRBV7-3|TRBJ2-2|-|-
CASSLSGNTGELFF
TGTGCCAGCAGCTTAAGCGGCAACACCGGGGAGCTGTTTTTT
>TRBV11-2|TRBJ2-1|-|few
CASSSPPQAEQFF
TGTGCCAGCAGCTCACCCCCCCAGGCAGAGCAGTTCTTC
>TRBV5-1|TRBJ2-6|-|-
CASCLDSLANVLTF
TGCGCCAGCTGCTTGGACAGTCTGGCCAACGTCCTGACTTTC
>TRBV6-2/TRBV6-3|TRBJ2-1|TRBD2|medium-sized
CASSRSSGGASGEQFF
TGTGCCAGCAGCCGTTCTAGCGGGGGGGCCAGTGGTGAGCAGTTCTTC
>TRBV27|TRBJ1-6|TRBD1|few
CASSFSTPGQTNSPLHF
TGTGCCAGCAGTTTTTCTACCCCGGGACAGACGAATTCACCCCTCCACTTT
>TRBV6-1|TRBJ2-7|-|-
CASSVDAGEQYF
TGTGCCAGCAGCGTGGACGCCGGCGAGCAGTACTTC
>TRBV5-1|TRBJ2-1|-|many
CASSLVSGFSYNEQFF
TGCGCCAGCAGCTTAGTCTCGGGCTTTTCCTACAATGAGCAGTTCTTC
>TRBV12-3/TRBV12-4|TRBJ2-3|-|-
CASRFTDTQYF
TGTGCCAGTCGATTCACAGATACGCAGTATTTT
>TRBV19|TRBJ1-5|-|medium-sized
CASSILGSANQPQHF
TGTGCCAGTAGTATTCTGGGTTCGGCCAATCAGCCCCAGCATTTT
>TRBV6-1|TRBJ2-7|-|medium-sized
CASSASHSRSEQYF
TGTGCCAGCAGTGCAAGTCACAGTCGTTCCGAGCAGTACTTC
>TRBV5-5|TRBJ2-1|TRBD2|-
CASNPSGSSYNEQFF
TGTGCCAGCAATCCGAGCGGGAGCTCCTACAATGAGCAGTTCTTC
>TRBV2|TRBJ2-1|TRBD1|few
CASSFTGTGVNEQFF
TGTGCCAGCAGTTTTACCGGGACAGGGGTCAATGAGCAGTTCTTC
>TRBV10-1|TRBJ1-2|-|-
CASSERPNYGYTF
TGCGCCAGCAGTGAGAGACCTAACTATGGCTACACCTTC
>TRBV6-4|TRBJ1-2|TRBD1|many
CASSDTGVGRYTF
TGTGCCAGCAGTGACACAGGGGTTGGGCGCTACACCTTC
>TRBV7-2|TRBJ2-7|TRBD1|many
CASSLSDRGYEQYF
TGTGCCAGCAGCTTGTCTGACAGGGGGTACGAGCAGTACTTC
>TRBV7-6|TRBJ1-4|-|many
CASSLAPTGINEKLFF
TGTGCCAGCAGCTTAGCCCCGACGGGTATTAATGAAAAACTGTTTTTT
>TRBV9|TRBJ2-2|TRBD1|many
CASSPTGGLTGELFF
TGTGCCAGCAGCCCTACAGGGGGACTCACCGGGGAGCTGTTTTTT
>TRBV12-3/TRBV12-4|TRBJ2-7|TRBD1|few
CASSLGTGLDEQYF
TGTGCCAGCAGTTTAGGGACAGGCCTTGACGAGCAGTACTTC
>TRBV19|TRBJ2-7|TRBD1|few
CASSTRPGQTYEQYF
TGTGCCAGTAGTACCAGACCGGGACAGACTTACGAGCAGTACTTC
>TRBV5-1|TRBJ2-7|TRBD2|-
CASSPGFAGANEQYF
TGCGCCAGCAGCCCCGGATTTGCGGGAGCCAACGAGCAGTACTTC
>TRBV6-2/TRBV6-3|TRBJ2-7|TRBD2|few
CASSPVSAGVYEQYF
TGTGCCAGCAGCCCCGTATCAGCGGGAGTGTACGAGCAGTACTTC
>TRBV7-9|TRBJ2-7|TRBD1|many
CASSAAWDRGYEQYF
TGTGCCAGCAGCGCCGCATGGGACAGGGGTTACGAGCAGTACTTC
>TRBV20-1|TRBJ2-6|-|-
CSARQSFSGANVLTF
TGCAGTGCTCGACAGAGTTTCTCTGGGGCCAACGTCCTGACTTTC
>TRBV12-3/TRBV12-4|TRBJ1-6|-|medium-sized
CASSDRGAGVGSPLHF
TGTGCCAGCAGCGACCGGGGGGCAGGGGTTGGGTCACCCCTCCACTTT
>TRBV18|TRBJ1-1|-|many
CASSKSAAEAFF
TGTGCCAGTTCCAAAAGCGCGGCTGAAGCTTTCTTT
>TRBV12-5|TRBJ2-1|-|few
CASGFSGTGAYNEQFF
TGTGCTAGTGGTTTTAGCGGAACCGGGGCCTACAATGAGCAGTTCTTC
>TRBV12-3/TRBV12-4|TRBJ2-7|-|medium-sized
CASSLRPDGEQYF
TGTGCCAGCAGTCTAAGACCAGACGGCGAGCAGTACTTC
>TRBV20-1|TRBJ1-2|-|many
CSARIGADNYGYTF
TGCAGTGCTAGGATAGGGGCCGATAACTATGGCTACACCTTC
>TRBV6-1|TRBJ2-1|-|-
CASSNGPEPLGNEQFF
TGTGCCAGCAGTAATGGCCCGGAACCTCTAGGTAATGAGCAGTTCTTC
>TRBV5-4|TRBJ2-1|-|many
CASSSRGGGSSYNEQFF
TGTGCCAGCAGCTCGCGGGGAGGGGGAAGCTCCTACAATGAGCAGTTCTTC
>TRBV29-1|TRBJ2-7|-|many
CSVEDEYEQYF
TGCAGCGTTGAAGACGAGTACGAGCAGTACTTC
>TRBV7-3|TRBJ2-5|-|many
CASSPTGGPETQYF
TGTGCCAGCAGCCCAACGGGGGGCCCAGAGACCCAGTACTTC
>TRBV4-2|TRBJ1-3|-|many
CASSQGFSGGSSGNTIYF
TGTGCCAGCAGCCAAGGCTTCAGCGGGGGTTCCTCTGGAAACACCATATATTTT
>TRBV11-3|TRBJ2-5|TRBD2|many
CASSARTSGGEETQYF
TGTGCCAGCAGCGCCCGGACTAGCGGGGGGGAAGAGACCCAGTACTTC
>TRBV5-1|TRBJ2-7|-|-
CASSLGGTASEQYF
TGCGCCAGCAGCCTGGGGGGGACAGCAAGCGAGCAGTACTTC
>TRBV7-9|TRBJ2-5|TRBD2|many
CASSLGGTSEETQYF
TGTGCCAGCAGCTTGGGGGGGACTAGCGAAGAGACCCAGTACTTC
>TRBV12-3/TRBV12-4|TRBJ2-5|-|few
CASSLSVVVQETQYF
TGTGCCAGCAGTTTATCCGTGGTGGTCCAAGAGACCCAGTACTTC